This T cell receptor beta chain came from a study of vaccination effects on CD4 cells after COVID-19. Data came from immunoSEQ multiplex PCR; TCRdb stores just in-frame clones and leaves some out. Of more than 60,000 clones in the sample, around 70% were seen once. This CDR3 has 15 amino acids. After removal of 1 base from V and 3 bases from J, the junction contained 2 bases not matched to a gene. Germline lookup yields CDR1 SNHLY and CDR2 FYNNEI. General study results and limits: Nearly all vaccine-induced clones in healthy recipients recognized only SARS-CoV-2.

It was after more than 8 days of culture that CD4+ T cells were isolated. Each participant was administered two doses of either the BNT162b2 or the mRNA-1273 vaccine. This clone turned up a few times. Its cognate antigen is unknown. The chain combines TRBV2 with TRBJ2-7; 11 bases align to TRBD2. The receptor was derived from a human donor who received a COVID-19 vaccine. Material: CD4+ T cells from PBMCs cultured without peptide, obtained after COVID-19 vaccination. DNA for the CDR3: TGTGCCAGCAGTGAAGGGCTAGCGGGGGGCTACGAGCAGTACGTC. Translating gives CASSEGLAGGYEQYV.